Listed below are T cell receptor beta chains from one sample, sequenced in a study of draining lymph node invasion in breast cancer. One entry per CDR3 protein, called by TCRdb with MiXCR from the bulk RNA-seq reads. Of fewer than 1,500 distinct CDR3 sequences listed, around 60% are singletons. The sample comprised sorted memory CD4+ effector T cells from the tumor. The receptors here all came from a female donor with luminal breast cancer. The CDR3 runs from the conserved cysteine through the conserved F or W. The D gene is left open where the match is weak. For some rows the clone size is stated as once, few or many, or as a class when expanded; others skip it.

d_gene: TRBD1; j_gene: TRBJ2-3; abundance: -; v_gene: TRBV12-3/TRBV12-4; CDR3nt: TGTGCCAGCAGTTTAGCGAGGGGGACAGGGACAGATACGCAGTATTTT; CDR3aa: CASSLARGTGTDTQYF
d_gene: -; j_gene: TRBJ1-5; abundance: -; v_gene: TRBV19; CDR3nt: TGTGCCAGTAGTATAGATGGGGGCGACAATCAGCCCCAGCATTTT; CDR3aa: CASSIDGGDNQPQHF
d_gene: -; j_gene: TRBJ2-1; abundance: few; v_gene: TRBV20-1; CDR3nt: TGCAGTGCTAGGCTTAGAAAAACCAACAATGAGCAGTTCTTC; CDR3aa: CSARLRKTNNEQFF
d_gene: TRBD2; j_gene: TRBJ2-5; abundance: few; v_gene: TRBV20-1; CDR3nt: TGCAGTGCTGCCCTTGGACTAGCGCGCCAAGAGACCCAGTACTTC; CDR3aa: CSAALGLARQETQYF
d_gene: -; j_gene: TRBJ1-1; abundance: -; v_gene: TRBV6-2/TRBV6-3; CDR3nt: TGTGCCAGCAGTTACACCCCGGGGGGCCGCAACACTGAAGCTTTCTTT; CDR3aa: CASSYTPGGRNTEAFF
d_gene: -; j_gene: TRBJ2-3; abundance: once; v_gene: TRBV7-7; CDR3nt: TGTGCCAGCAGCTTAGATCGGGGGACAGATACGCAGTATTTT; CDR3aa: CASSLDRGTDTQYF
d_gene: -; j_gene: TRBJ2-7; abundance: -; v_gene: TRBV6-5; CDR3nt: TGTGCCAGCAGTTACCTTCAGGGGCCCTACGAGCAGTACTTC; CDR3aa: CASSYLQGPYEQYF
d_gene: -; j_gene: TRBJ1-1; abundance: -; v_gene: TRBV19; CDR3nt: TGTGCCAGTAGTACCCAGATGAACACTGAAGCTTTCTTT; CDR3aa: CASSTQMNTEAFF
d_gene: -; j_gene: TRBJ1-2; abundance: -; v_gene: TRBV6-2/TRBV6-3; CDR3nt: TGTGCCAGCAGTTACACAGGGTACTATGGCTACACCTTC; CDR3aa: CASSYTGYYGYTF
d_gene: -; j_gene: TRBJ1-3; abundance: -; v_gene: TRBV7-9; CDR3nt: TGTGCCAGCAGTTTTTCCGGGTCTGGAAACACCATATATTTT; CDR3aa: CASSFSGSGNTIYF
d_gene: -; j_gene: TRBJ1-2; abundance: -; v_gene: TRBV3-1; CDR3nt: TGTGCCAGCAGCCAAGATCAGGGCTCGATGGGGTGCACCTTC; CDR3aa: CASSQDQGSMGCTF
d_gene: -; j_gene: TRBJ2-2; abundance: -; v_gene: TRBV7-2; CDR3nt: TGTGCCAGCAGCTTAGACAGGGCGAACACCGGGGAGCTGTTTTTT; CDR3aa: CASSLDRANTGELFF
d_gene: TRBD1; j_gene: TRBJ1-3; abundance: -; v_gene: TRBV5-1; CDR3nt: TGCGCCAGCAGACCAGGACAGGGAAGCTCTGGAAACACCATATATTTT; CDR3aa: CASRPGQGSSGNTIYF
d_gene: -; j_gene: TRBJ1-1; abundance: once; v_gene: TRBV12-3/TRBV12-4; CDR3nt: TGTGCCAGCAGTTTGAAACAGGGCGTCATAATGAACACTGAAGCTTTCTTT; CDR3aa: CASSLKQGVIMNTEAFF
d_gene: -; j_gene: TRBJ1-1; abundance: -; v_gene: TRBV28; CDR3nt: TGTGCCAGCAGTCTAAATAGCGACACTGAAGCTTTCTTT; CDR3aa: CASSLNSDTEAFF
d_gene: -; j_gene: TRBJ2-5; abundance: -; v_gene: TRBV10-3; CDR3nt: TGTGCCATCAGTGGACAGTTAGGTGGAGAGACCCAGTACTTC; CDR3aa: CAISGQLGGETQYF
d_gene: -; j_gene: TRBJ1-4; abundance: -; v_gene: TRBV27; CDR3nt: TGTGCCAGCAGTCAGGGCGCCAGTGAAAAACTGTTTTTT; CDR3aa: CASSQGASEKLFF
d_gene: TRBD1; j_gene: TRBJ2-2; abundance: once; v_gene: TRBV7-3; CDR3nt: TGTGCCAGCAGCCGACAGGGCCCCCTGAACACCGGGGAGCTGTTTTTT; CDR3aa: CASSRQGPLNTGELFF
d_gene: -; j_gene: TRBJ2-2; abundance: once; v_gene: TRBV12-3/TRBV12-4; CDR3nt: TGTGCCAGCAGTCTCGGGACTCCGGTCGCCCGGGAGCTGTTTTTT; CDR3aa: CASSLGTPVARELFF
d_gene: -; j_gene: TRBJ1-5; abundance: -; v_gene: TRBV11-2; CDR3nt: TGTGCCAGCAGCTTAGATCGAGGGCAGCCCCAGCATTTT; CDR3aa: CASSLDRGQPQHF
d_gene: TRBD2; j_gene: TRBJ2-1; abundance: -; v_gene: TRBV19; CDR3nt: TGTGCCAATAGTATAGAACTAGCGGGCCCTTACAATGAGCAGTTCTTC; CDR3aa: CANSIELAGPYNEQFF
d_gene: TRBD1; j_gene: TRBJ1-2; abundance: -; v_gene: TRBV28; CDR3nt: TGTGCCAGCAGTCCCGTAGGACAGGTTTATGGCTACACCTTC; CDR3aa: CASSPVGQVYGYTF
d_gene: -; j_gene: TRBJ2-1; abundance: -; v_gene: TRBV20-1; CDR3nt: TGCAGTGCTAGATCGGGAATCTCCTACAATGAGCAGTTCTTC; CDR3aa: CSARSGISYNEQFF
d_gene: -; j_gene: TRBJ1-3; abundance: -; v_gene: TRBV6-6; CDR3nt: TGTGCCAGCAGTTACTCAGATTTAGGAAACACCATATATTTT; CDR3aa: CASSYSDLGNTIYF
d_gene: -; j_gene: TRBJ2-4; abundance: -; v_gene: TRBV3-1; CDR3nt: TGTGCCAGCAGCCGCAGCGACACTCAAAACATTCAGTACTTC; CDR3aa: CASSRSDTQNIQYF
d_gene: TRBD1; j_gene: TRBJ2-5; abundance: -; v_gene: TRBV25-1; CDR3nt: TGTGCCAGCAAAGCCGAAGGGACAGGGTCAGCAGAGACCCAGTACTTC; CDR3aa: CASKAEGTGSAETQYF
d_gene: -; j_gene: TRBJ1-1; abundance: -; v_gene: TRBV23-1; CDR3nt: TGCGCCAGCAGTCAAGTGACTCAAGCGGCCACTGAAGCTTTCTTT; CDR3aa: CASSQVTQAATEAFF
d_gene: -; j_gene: TRBJ2-7; abundance: -; v_gene: TRBV18; CDR3nt: TGTGCCAGCTCACCGAAGGGCTACGAGCAGTACTTC; CDR3aa: CASSPKGYEQYF
d_gene: -; j_gene: TRBJ1-3; abundance: -; v_gene: TRBV11-2; CDR3nt: TGTGCCAGCAGCTTAGCTGGGAGCTCTGGAAACACCATATATTTT; CDR3aa: CASSLAGSSGNTIYF